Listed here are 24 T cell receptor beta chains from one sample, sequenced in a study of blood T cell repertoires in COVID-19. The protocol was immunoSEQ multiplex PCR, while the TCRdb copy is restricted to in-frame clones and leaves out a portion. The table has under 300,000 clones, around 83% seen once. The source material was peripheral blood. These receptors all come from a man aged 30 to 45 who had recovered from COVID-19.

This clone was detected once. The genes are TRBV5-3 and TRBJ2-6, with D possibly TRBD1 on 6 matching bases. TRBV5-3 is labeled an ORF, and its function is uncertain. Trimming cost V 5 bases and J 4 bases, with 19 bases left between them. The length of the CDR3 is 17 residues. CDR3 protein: CARRPATGLGGANVLTF. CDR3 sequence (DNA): TGTGCCAGAAGACCTGCAACAGGGCTAGGAGGGGCCAACGTCCTGACTTTC.

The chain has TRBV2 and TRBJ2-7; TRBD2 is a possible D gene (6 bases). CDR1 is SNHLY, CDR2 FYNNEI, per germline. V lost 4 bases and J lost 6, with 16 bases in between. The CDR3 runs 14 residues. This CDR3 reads CASSGRDWASEQYF. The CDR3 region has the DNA TGTGCCAGCAGTGGGCGGGACTGGGCCTCCGAGCAGTACTTC.

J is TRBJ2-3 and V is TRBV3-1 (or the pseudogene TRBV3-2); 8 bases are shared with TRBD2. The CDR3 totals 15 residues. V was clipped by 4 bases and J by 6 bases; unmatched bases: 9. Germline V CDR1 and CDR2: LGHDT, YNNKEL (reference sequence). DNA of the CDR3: TGTGCCAGCAGCCCGGGGGCGGGGGGAGGTGATACGCAGTATTTT. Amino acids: CASSPGAGGGDTQYF.

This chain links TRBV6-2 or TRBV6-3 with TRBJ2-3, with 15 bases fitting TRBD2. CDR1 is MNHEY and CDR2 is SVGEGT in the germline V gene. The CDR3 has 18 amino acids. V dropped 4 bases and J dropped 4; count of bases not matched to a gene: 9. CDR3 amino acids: CASSFGGLAGGAADTQYF. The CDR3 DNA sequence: TGTGCCAGCAGTTTTGGGGGACTAGCGGGAGGTGCTGCAGATACGCAGTATTTT.

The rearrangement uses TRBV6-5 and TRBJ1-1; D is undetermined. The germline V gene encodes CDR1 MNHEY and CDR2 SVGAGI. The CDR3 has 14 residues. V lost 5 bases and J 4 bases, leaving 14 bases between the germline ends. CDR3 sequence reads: CASSPTPGSTEAFF. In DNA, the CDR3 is TGTGCCAGCAGTCCCACTCCAGGATCCACTGAAGCTTTCTTT.

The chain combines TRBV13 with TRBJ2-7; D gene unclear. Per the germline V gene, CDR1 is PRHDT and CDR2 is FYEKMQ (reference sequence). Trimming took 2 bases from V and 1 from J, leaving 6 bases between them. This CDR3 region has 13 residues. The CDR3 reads CASSLRGSYEQYV. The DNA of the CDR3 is TGTGCCAGCAGCTTAAGAGGTTCCTACGAGCAGTACGTC.

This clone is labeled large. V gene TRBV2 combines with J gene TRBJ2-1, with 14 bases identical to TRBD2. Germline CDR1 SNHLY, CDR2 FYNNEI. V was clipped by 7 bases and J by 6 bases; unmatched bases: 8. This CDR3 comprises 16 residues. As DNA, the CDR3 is TGTGCCAGCAACGGACTAGCGGGGGGACCCACCAATGAGCAGTTCTTC. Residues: CASNGLAGGPTNEQFF.

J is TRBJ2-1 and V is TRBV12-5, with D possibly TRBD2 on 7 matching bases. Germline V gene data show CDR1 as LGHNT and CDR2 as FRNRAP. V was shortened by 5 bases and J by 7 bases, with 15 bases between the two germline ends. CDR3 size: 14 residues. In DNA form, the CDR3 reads TGTGCTAGTGGTGAAGGGGGGGTCAGGAATGAGCAGTTCTTC. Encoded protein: CASGEGGVRNEQFF.

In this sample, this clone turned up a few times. The CDR3 protein is CASSSRTSGEQYV. The DNA for the CDR3 is TGTGCCAGCAGTTCTAGGACTAGCGGCGAGCAGTACGTC. V usage is TRBV27 and J usage is TRBJ2-7; 10 positions agree with TRBD2. The CDR3 loop spans 13 amino acids. Germline V gives CDR1 MNHEY, CDR2 SMNVEV (reference sequence). The V segment lost 4 bases and the J segment 6 bases; nucleotides outside the gene matches: 3.

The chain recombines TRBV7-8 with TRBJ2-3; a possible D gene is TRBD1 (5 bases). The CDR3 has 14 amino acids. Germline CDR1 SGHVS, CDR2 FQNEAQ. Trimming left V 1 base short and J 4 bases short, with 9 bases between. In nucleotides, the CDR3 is TGTGCCAGCAGCTTAGGCAGGGTGGCAGATACGCAGTATTTT. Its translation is CASSLGRVADTQYF.

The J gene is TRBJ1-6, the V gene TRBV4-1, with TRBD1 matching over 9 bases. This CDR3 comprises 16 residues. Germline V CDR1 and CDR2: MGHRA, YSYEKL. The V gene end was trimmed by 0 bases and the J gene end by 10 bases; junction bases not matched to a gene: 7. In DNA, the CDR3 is TGCGCCAGCAGCCAAGAGTTGGGACAGGGTGGATCACCCCTCCACTTT. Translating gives CASSQELGQGGSPLHF.

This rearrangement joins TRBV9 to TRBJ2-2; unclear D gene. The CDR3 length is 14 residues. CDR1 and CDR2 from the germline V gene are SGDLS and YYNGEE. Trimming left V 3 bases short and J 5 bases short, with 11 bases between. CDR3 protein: CASSASLDTGELFF. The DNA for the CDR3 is TGTGCCAGCAGCGCCTCTCTAGATACCGGGGAGCTGTTTTTT.

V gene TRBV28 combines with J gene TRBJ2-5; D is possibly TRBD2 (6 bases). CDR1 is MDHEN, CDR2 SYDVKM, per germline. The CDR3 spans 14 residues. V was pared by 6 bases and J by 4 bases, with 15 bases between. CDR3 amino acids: CASRSLRELETQYF. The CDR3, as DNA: TGTGCCAGCAGGTCCCTCCGGGAGTTAGAGACCCAGTACTTC.

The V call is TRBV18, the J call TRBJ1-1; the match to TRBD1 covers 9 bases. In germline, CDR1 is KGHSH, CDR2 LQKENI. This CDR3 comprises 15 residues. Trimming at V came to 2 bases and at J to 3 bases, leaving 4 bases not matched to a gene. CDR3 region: CASSPWDRVDTEAFF. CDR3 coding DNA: TGTGCCAGCTCACCATGGGACAGGGTGGACACTGAAGCTTTCTTT.

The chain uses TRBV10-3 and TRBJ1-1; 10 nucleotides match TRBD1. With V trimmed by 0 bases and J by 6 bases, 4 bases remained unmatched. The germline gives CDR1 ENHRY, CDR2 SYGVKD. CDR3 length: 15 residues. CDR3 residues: CAISESTGGAAEAFF. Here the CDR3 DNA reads TGTGCCATCAGTGAGTCGACAGGGGGCGCGGCTGAAGCTTTCTTT.

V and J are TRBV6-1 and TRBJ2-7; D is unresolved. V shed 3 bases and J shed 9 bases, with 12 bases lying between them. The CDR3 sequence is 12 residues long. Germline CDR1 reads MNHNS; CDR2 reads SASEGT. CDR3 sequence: CASSDRHLRQYV. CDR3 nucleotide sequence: TGTGCCAGCAGTGATAGACATCTGCGGCAGTACGTC.

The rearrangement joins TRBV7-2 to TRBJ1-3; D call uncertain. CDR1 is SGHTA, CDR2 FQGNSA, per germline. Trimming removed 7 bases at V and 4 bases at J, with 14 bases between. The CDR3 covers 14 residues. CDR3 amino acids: CASKGTDFGNTIYF. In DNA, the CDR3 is TGTGCCAGCAAAGGTACAGATTTCGGAAACACCATATATTTT.

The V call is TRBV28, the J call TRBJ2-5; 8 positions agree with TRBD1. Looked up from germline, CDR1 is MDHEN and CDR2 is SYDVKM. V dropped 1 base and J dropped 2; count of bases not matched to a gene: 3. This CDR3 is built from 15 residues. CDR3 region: CASSLSYRGQETQYF. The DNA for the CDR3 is TGTGCCAGCAGTTTATCGTACAGGGGGCAAGAGACCCAGTACTTC.

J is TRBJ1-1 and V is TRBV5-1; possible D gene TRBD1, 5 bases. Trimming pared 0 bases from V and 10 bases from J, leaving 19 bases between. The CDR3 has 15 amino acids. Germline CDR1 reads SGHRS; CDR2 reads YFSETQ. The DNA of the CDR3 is TGCGCCAGCAGCTTGGGATGGGGCGGACAATACGGAGCTTTCTTT. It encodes CASSLGWGGQYGAFF.

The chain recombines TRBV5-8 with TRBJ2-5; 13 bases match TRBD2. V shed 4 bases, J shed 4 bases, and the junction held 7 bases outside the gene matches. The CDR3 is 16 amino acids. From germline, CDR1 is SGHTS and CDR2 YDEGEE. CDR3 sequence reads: CASSREGLAGIETQYF. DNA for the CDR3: TGTGCCAGCAGCCGCGAGGGACTAGCGGGGATAGAGACCCAGTACTTC.

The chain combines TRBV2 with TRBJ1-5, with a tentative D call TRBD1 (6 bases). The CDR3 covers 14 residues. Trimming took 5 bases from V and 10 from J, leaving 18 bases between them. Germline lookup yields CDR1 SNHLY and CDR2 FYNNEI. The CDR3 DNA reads TGTGCCAGCAGTAGTTGGGGCAGGGGAGAACCCCAGCATTTT. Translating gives CASSSWGRGEPQHF. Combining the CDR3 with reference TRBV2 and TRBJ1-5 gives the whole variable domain EPEVTQTPSHQVTQMGQEVILRCVPISNHLYFYWYRQILGQKVEFLVSFYNNEISEKSEIFDDQFSVERPDGSNFTLKIRSTKLEDSAMYFCASSSWGRGEPQHFGDGTRLSIL.

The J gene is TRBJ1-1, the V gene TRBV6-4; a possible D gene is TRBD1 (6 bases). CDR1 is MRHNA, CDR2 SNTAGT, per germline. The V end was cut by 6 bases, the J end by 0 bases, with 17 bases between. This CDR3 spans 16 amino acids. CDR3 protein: CASRWAAGAMNTEAFF. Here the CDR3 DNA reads TGTGCCAGCAGGTGGGCGGCAGGGGCCATGAACACTGAAGCTTTCTTT.

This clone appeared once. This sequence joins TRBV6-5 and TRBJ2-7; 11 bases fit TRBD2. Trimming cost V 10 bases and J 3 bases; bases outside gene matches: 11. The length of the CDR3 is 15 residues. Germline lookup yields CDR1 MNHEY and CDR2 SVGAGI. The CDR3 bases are TGTGCCATCCGGTTGGCTAGCGGGGGGTACTACGAGCAGTACGTC. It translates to CAIRLASGGYYEQYV.

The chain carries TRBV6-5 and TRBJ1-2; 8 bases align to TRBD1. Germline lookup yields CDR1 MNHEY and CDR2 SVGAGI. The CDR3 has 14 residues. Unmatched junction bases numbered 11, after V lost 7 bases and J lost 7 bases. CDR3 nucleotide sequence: TGTGCCAGCACCACCCGGACAGGGAGAGGTGGCTACACCTTC. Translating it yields CASTTRTGRGGYTF.